Listed below are T cell receptor beta chains from one sample, sequenced in a study of blood T cell repertoires in COVID-19. The repertoire was sequenced with immunoSEQ multiplex PCR; TCRdb's copy has only in-frame clones and lacks some. This table holds approximately 670,000 clones, around 89% found once. Sequences were obtained from peripheral blood. The receptors shown here come from a woman aged 18 to 35 with acute or convalescent COVID-19. The CDR3 runs from the conserved cysteine through the conserved F or W. D genes are given only for firm matches. Part of the rows lack a size; the others show once, few, many or a class for expanded clones.

d_call: TRBD2; clone_size: NA; j_call: TRBJ2-3; v_call: TRBV5-6; cdr3_aa: CASSFWGSGEDTQYF; cdr3_nt: TGTGCCAGCAGCTTTTGGGGTAGCGGGGAAGATACGCAGTATTTT
d_call: TRBD1; clone_size: NA; j_call: TRBJ2-1; v_call: TRBV2; cdr3_aa: CASSGETGSDEQFF; cdr3_nt: TGTGCCAGCAGTGGAGAGACAGGGTCCGATGAGCAGTTCTTC
d_call: TRBD1; clone_size: NA; j_call: TRBJ2-7; v_call: TRBV24-1; cdr3_aa: CATSDTGTGVYEQYF; cdr3_nt: TGTGCCACCAGTGACACCGGGACAGGGGTGTACGAGCAGTACTTC
d_call: NA; clone_size: NA; j_call: TRBJ2-5; v_call: TRBV7-3; cdr3_aa: CASSLTPSQETQYF; cdr3_nt: TGTGCCAGCAGCTTAACTCCCTCCCAAGAGACCCAGTACTTC
d_call: NA; clone_size: NA; j_call: TRBJ2-1; v_call: TRBV3-1/TRBV3-2; cdr3_aa: CASSQVVTSNNEQFF; cdr3_nt: TGTGCCAGCAGCCAAGTTGTGACTTCAAACAATGAGCAGTTCTTC
d_call: NA; clone_size: NA; j_call: TRBJ1-1; v_call: TRBV5-6; cdr3_aa: CASSYRARETEAFF; cdr3_nt: TGTGCCAGCAGTTATAGGGCGAGGGAGACTGAAGCTTTCTTT
d_call: TRBD2; clone_size: NA; j_call: TRBJ2-3; v_call: TRBV6-2/TRBV6-3; cdr3_aa: CASSLAGETDTQYF; cdr3_nt: TGTGCCAGCAGCTTAGCGGGGGAGACAGATACGCAGTATTTT
d_call: TRBD1; clone_size: NA; j_call: TRBJ1-6; v_call: TRBV27; cdr3_aa: CASSFTGESPLHF; cdr3_nt: TGTGCCAGCAGTTTCACAGGGGAATCACCCCTCCACTTT
d_call: TRBD2; clone_size: NA; j_call: TRBJ2-1; v_call: TRBV9; cdr3_aa: CASSVSGGGRNEQFF; cdr3_nt: TGTGCCAGCAGCGTGTCTGGGGGGGGACGGAATGAGCAGTTCTTC
d_call: NA; clone_size: NA; j_call: TRBJ2-5; v_call: TRBV18; cdr3_aa: CASSPPQEETQYF; cdr3_nt: TGTGCCAGCTCACCACCGCAGGAAGAGACCCAGTACTTC
d_call: TRBD1; clone_size: NA; j_call: TRBJ1-3; v_call: TRBV27; cdr3_aa: CASSPRQGRAGNTIYF; cdr3_nt: TGTGCCAGCAGTCCCCGACAGGGACGGGCTGGAAACACCATATATTTT
d_call: NA; clone_size: NA; j_call: TRBJ1-1; v_call: TRBV6-2/TRBV6-3; cdr3_aa: CASSYSGTLNTEAFF; cdr3_nt: TGTGCCAGCAGTTACTCCGGGACTCTGAACACTGAAGCTTTCTTT
d_call: NA; clone_size: once; j_call: TRBJ2-7; v_call: TRBV4-1; cdr3_aa: CASSQPGGTYEQYF; cdr3_nt: TGCGCCAGCAGCCAACCGGGGGGCACCTACGAGCAGTACTTC
d_call: TRBD2; clone_size: once; j_call: TRBJ2-3; v_call: TRBV24-1; cdr3_aa: CATSGAGGGVGRTDTQYF; cdr3_nt: TGTGCCACCAGTGGAGCCGGCGGGGGGGTGGGGCGCACAGATACGCAGTATTTT
d_call: NA; clone_size: NA; j_call: TRBJ1-5; v_call: TRBV3-1/TRBV3-2; cdr3_aa: CASSLRLGYQPQHF; cdr3_nt: TGTGCCAGCAGTCTCCGCCTCGGGTATCAGCCCCAGCATTTT
d_call: TRBD2; clone_size: NA; j_call: TRBJ2-7; v_call: TRBV5-5; cdr3_aa: CASSLPPSIAGVGEQYF; cdr3_nt: TGTGCCAGCAGCTTGCCCCCCTCGATAGCGGGGGTAGGGGAGCAGTACTTC
d_call: TRBD1; clone_size: once; j_call: TRBJ1-5; v_call: TRBV28; cdr3_aa: CASSSRTGASNQPQHF; cdr3_nt: TGTGCCAGCAGCTCGAGGACAGGGGCGAGCAATCAGCCCCAGCATTTT
d_call: NA; clone_size: NA; j_call: TRBJ1-2; v_call: TRBV12-5; cdr3_aa: CASGLVRRDGYTF; cdr3_nt: TGTGCTAGTGGTTTGGTACGTCGAGATGGCTACACCTTC
d_call: NA; clone_size: NA; j_call: TRBJ1-2; v_call: TRBV19; cdr3_aa: CASSMDQGDYGYTF; cdr3_nt: TGTGCCAGTAGTATGGACCAGGGCGACTATGGCTACACCTTC
d_call: NA; clone_size: few; j_call: TRBJ2-3; v_call: TRBV9; cdr3_aa: CASSVGTASSTDTQYF; cdr3_nt: TGTGCCAGCAGCGTAGGGACAGCCTCTAGCACAGATACGCAGTATTTT
d_call: NA; clone_size: NA; j_call: TRBJ1-1; v_call: TRBV2; cdr3_aa: CASRWGGVNTEAFF; cdr3_nt: TGTGCCAGCAGGTGGGGAGGGGTGAACACTGAAGCTTTCTTT
d_call: TRBD2; clone_size: once; j_call: TRBJ2-3; v_call: TRBV27; cdr3_aa: CASSSKRGPYTDTQYF; cdr3_nt: TGTGCCAGCAGTTCTAAGCGGGGGCCTTACACAGATACGCAGTATTTT
d_call: NA; clone_size: NA; j_call: TRBJ2-1; v_call: TRBV12-3/TRBV12-4; cdr3_aa: CASRFRVNEQFF; cdr3_nt: TGTGCCAGCAGATTCAGGGTTAATGAGCAGTTCTTC
d_call: TRBD1; clone_size: NA; j_call: TRBJ1-2; v_call: TRBV14; cdr3_aa: CASSQFGQENWSYGYTF; cdr3_nt: TGTGCCAGCAGCCAATTCGGACAGGAGAATTGGTCCTATGGCTACACCTTC
d_call: NA; clone_size: NA; j_call: TRBJ1-5; v_call: TRBV4-2; cdr3_aa: CASSSDPGVQPQHF; cdr3_nt: TGTGCCAGCAGCTCCGACCCCGGGGTGCAGCCCCAGCATTTT
d_call: TRBD1; clone_size: NA; j_call: TRBJ2-7; v_call: TRBV10-3; cdr3_aa: CAVRQGTDEQYF; cdr3_nt: TGTGCCGTAAGACAGGGTACCGACGAGCAGTACTTC
d_call: NA; clone_size: NA; j_call: TRBJ2-7; v_call: TRBV23-1; cdr3_aa: CASQGLYYEQYF; cdr3_nt: TGCGCCAGCCAGGGACTGTACTACGAGCAGTACTTC
d_call: TRBD1; clone_size: NA; j_call: TRBJ1-1; v_call: TRBV12-5; cdr3_aa: CASGLATGGLAAFF; cdr3_nt: TGTGCTAGTGGTTTGGCGACAGGGGGCTTAGCGGCTTTCTTT
d_call: TRBD1; clone_size: NA; j_call: TRBJ1-1; v_call: TRBV7-2; cdr3_aa: CASSFLTGDTEAFF; cdr3_nt: TGTGCCAGCAGCTTCCTAACAGGGGACACTGAAGCTTTCTTT
d_call: TRBD2; clone_size: NA; j_call: TRBJ2-1; v_call: TRBV27; cdr3_aa: CASSFRAGGNNEQFF; cdr3_nt: TGTGCCAGCAGTTTTCGTGCGGGGGGTAACAATGAGCAGTTCTTC
d_call: TRBD1; clone_size: NA; j_call: TRBJ2-7; v_call: TRBV5-1; cdr3_aa: CASSLTGTGYYEQYF; cdr3_nt: TGCGCCAGCAGCCTAACCGGGACAGGGTACTACGAGCAGTACTTC
d_call: NA; clone_size: NA; j_call: TRBJ1-3; v_call: TRBV6-5; cdr3_aa: CASNRAQGNTIYF; cdr3_nt: TGTGCCAGCAACAGGGCGCAAGGAAACACCATATATTTT
d_call: NA; clone_size: NA; j_call: TRBJ1-2; v_call: TRBV12-3/TRBV12-4; cdr3_aa: CASSPTTGYGYTF; cdr3_nt: TGTGCCAGCAGTCCCACCACAGGGTATGGCTACACCTTC
d_call: NA; clone_size: NA; j_call: TRBJ1-6; v_call: TRBV5-1; cdr3_aa: CASSLAGFGSPLHF; cdr3_nt: TGCGCCAGCAGCTTGGCGGGGTTTGGATCACCCCTCCACTTT
d_call: NA; clone_size: NA; j_call: TRBJ2-1; v_call: TRBV7-2; cdr3_aa: CASSLAPPGLDEQFF; cdr3_nt: TGTGCCAGCAGCTTAGCGCCCCCGGGGTTAGACGAGCAGTTCTTC
d_call: NA; clone_size: NA; j_call: TRBJ1-1; v_call: TRBV5-1; cdr3_aa: CASSSAAGWDTEAFF; cdr3_nt: TGCGCCAGCAGCAGTGCGGCAGGGTGGGACACTGAAGCTTTCTTT
d_call: NA; clone_size: NA; j_call: TRBJ1-5; v_call: TRBV4-3; cdr3_aa: CASSQTQLEHQPQHF; cdr3_nt: TGCGCCAGCAGCCAAACACAGTTAGAGCATCAGCCCCAGCATTTT
d_call: TRBD1; clone_size: NA; j_call: TRBJ2-5; v_call: TRBV13; cdr3_aa: CASSLRGQVQETQYF; cdr3_nt: TGTGCCAGCAGCTTACGTGGACAGGTTCAAGAGACCCAGTACTTC
d_call: TRBD1; clone_size: NA; j_call: TRBJ1-1; v_call: TRBV4-1; cdr3_aa: CASSQDLKGAAFF; cdr3_nt: TGCGCCAGCAGCCAAGATCTCAAGGGGGCTGCTTTCTTT
d_call: TRBD1; clone_size: NA; j_call: TRBJ1-2; v_call: TRBV6-2/TRBV6-3; cdr3_aa: CASSLTGVGGYTF; cdr3_nt: TGTGCCAGCAGTTTGACAGGGGTCGGTGGCTACACCTTC
d_call: TRBD2; clone_size: NA; j_call: TRBJ2-7; v_call: TRBV4-2; cdr3_aa: CASSQDGTSSTEQYF; cdr3_nt: TGTGCCAGCAGCCAAGATGGGACTAGCAGCACCGAGCAGTACTTC